This entry lists 30 T cell receptor beta chains sequenced from one sample in a study of T cells in Graves' hyperthyroidism and ophthalmopathy. Amplified TCR beta CDR3 regions derived from RNA transcripts. The TCR CDR3 first-round RT-PCR relied on the HTBI primer set. TCRdb processed the multiplex PCR reads anew with MiXCR; each CDR3 protein has one entry. The sample holds about 500,000 distinct CDR3 sequences, 15% to 20% seen once. Specimen: blood. Receptors were obtained from a woman aged 18-29 years with Graves' ophthalmopathy.

There are a few counts of this clonotype. This chain connects TRBV15 to TRBJ2-5; no definite D call. Germline V lookup: CDR1 LNHNV, CDR2 YYDKDF (reference sequence). V lost 7 bases and J 2 bases, leaving 11 bases between the germline ends. The CDR3 has 13 amino acids. CDR3 DNA: TGTGCCACCACTTCGCCTTTACAAGAGACCCAGTACTTC. It yields the protein CATTSPLQETQYF.

This clonotype showed up many times. This chain joins TRBV5-1 and TRBJ2-7, with 8 bases aligning to TRBD2. This CDR3 contains 15 residues. The V segment lost 4 bases and the J segment 0 bases; nucleotides outside the gene matches: 6. CDR1 is SGHRS and CDR2 is YFSETQ in the germline V gene. The CDR3 nucleotides are TGCGCCAGCAGCCGGGGACTAGTGATCTCCTACGAGCAGTACTTC. Translation gives CASSRGLVISYEQYF. Full variable domain (missing parts from reference TRBV5-1 and TRBJ2-7): KAGVTQTPRYLIKTRGQQVTLSCSPISGHRSVSWYQQTPGQGLQFLFEYFSETQRNKGNFPGRFSGRQFSNSRSEMNVSTLELGDSALYLCASSRGLVISYEQYFGPGTRLTVT.

This clonotype was seen ten or more times. V and J are TRBV20-1 and TRBJ2-7, with TRBD2 as a possible D gene (5 bases). Trimming removed 3 bases from V and 3 bases from J, with 12 bases in between. Germline V gene lookup returns CDR1 DFQATT and CDR2 SNEGSKA (reference sequence). The CDR3 totals 13 residues. CDR3 residues: CSASHGINYEQYF. In DNA, the CDR3 is TGCAGTGCTAGTCACGGGATTAACTACGAGCAGTACTTC.

This clonotype was seen only a few times. The CDR3 is CASSRTSAFTGELFF. As DNA, the CDR3 is TGTGCCAGCAGCCGGACTAGCGCGTTCACCGGGGAGCTGTTTTTT. The gene calls are TRBV14 and TRBJ2-2; 9 nucleotides align to TRBD2. This CDR3 is 15 amino acids long. Trimming at V came to 4 bases and at J to 4 bases, leaving 4 bases not matched to a gene. CDR1 and CDR2 (germline): SGHDN, FVKESK.

Ten or more counts support this clonotype. The junction differs from germline at one of its ends, possibly a read error. This chain links TRBV12-3 or TRBV12-4 with TRBJ1-6; 8 bases fit TRBD1. The CDR3 sequence is 13 residues long. CDR3: CASSLQGGAVLHF. The CDR3 bases are TGTGCCAGTAGTTTACAGGGGGGGGCTGTCCTCCACTTT.

This clonotype was counted ten times or more. The V gene is TRBV6-1, the J gene TRBJ1-1, with 7 bases that match TRBD1. The V and J ends lost 6 bases and 3 bases, in that order; junction bases with no gene match: 16. This CDR3 contains 17 residues. Germline CDR1 is MNHNS and CDR2 is SASEGT. DNA of the CDR3: TGTGCCAGCAGAAGGGACACCTTATCTAGGGGGCACACTGAAGCTTTCTTT. This encodes CASRRDTLSRGHTEAFF.

On this clonotype: A much bigger clone sits one base away, suggesting this may be a read error. The V and J genes are TRBV6-1 and TRBJ2-7; TRBD1 agrees at 9 bases. Germline CDR1 is MNHNS and CDR2 is SASEGT. Unmatched junction bases numbered 9, after V lost 4 bases and J lost 5 bases. This CDR3 comprises 15 residues. CDR3 residues: CASSGGQGRRDEQYF. DNA for the CDR3: TGTGCCAGCAGTGGTGGACAGGGGCGTCGTGACGAGCAGTACTTC.

This clonotype was seen at least ten times. The chain joins TRBV12-3 or TRBV12-4 to TRBJ1-2; D may be TRBD1 (6 bases). The CDR3 covers 16 residues. V was clipped by 4 bases and J by 1 base, with 16 bases between them. CDR3 in amino acids: CASSSGPRGGNYGYTF. In DNA, the CDR3 is TGTGCCAGCAGTTCGGGACCTAGGGGGGGTAACTATGGCTACACCTTC.

This clonotype was counted ten times or more. The gene calls are TRBV6-1 and TRBJ1-1; weak D call: TRBD1 (5 bases). V lost 5 bases to trimming and J lost 0 bases, with 13 bases between them. Germline V gene lookup returns CDR1 MNHNS and CDR2 SASEGT. The CDR3 has 15 amino acids. The CDR3 DNA sequence: TGTGCCAGCAGTCGACAGACTGATATGAACACTGAAGCTTTCTTT. Its protein product is CASSRQTDMNTEAFF.

This clonotype occurred many times. The V and J genes are TRBV7-9 and TRBJ2-3, with D unclear. Trimming took off 1 base at V and 4 bases at J, with 12 bases between the two ends. The CDR3 is 15 residues long. Germline loops: CDR1 SEHNR, CDR2 FQNEAQ (reference sequence). DNA for the CDR3: TGTGCCAGCAGCTTAGAGGCGGATCCCCCAGATACGCAGTATTTT. Its translation is CASSLEADPPDTQYF.

This rearrangement joins TRBV12-3 or TRBV12-4 to TRBJ2-3; no definite D call. V was pared by 3 bases and J by 4 bases, with 5 bases between. CDR3 length: 12 residues. The CDR3 DNA sequence: TGTGCCAGCAGTTTTTTCGCAGATACGCAGTATTTT. Translating gives CASSFFADTQYF.

Turning to this clonotype: Compared with germline, one end of the junction differs, possibly owing to a read error. The chain carries TRBV6-1 and TRBJ2-1; 14 nucleotides match TRBD2. CDR3 length equals 14 residues. Germline lookup yields CDR1 MNHNS and CDR2 SASEGT. For the CDR3, the DNA is TGTGCCAGCAGTGAAGTAGGACTAGCGGGAGGCCCGCTCTTC. As protein: CASSEVGLAGGPLF.

This clonotype showed up many times. The chain recombines TRBV5-6 with TRBJ1-2; no clear D gene. The length of the CDR3 is 14 residues. CDR1 and CDR2 (germline): SGHDT, YYEEEE. Trimming removed 2 bases from V and 1 base from J, with 9 bases in between. For the CDR3, the DNA is TGTGCCAGCAGCTTCTCCGGATTTAACTATGGCTACACCTTC. Translation gives CASSFSGFNYGYTF.

This clonotype was detected ten times or more. The chain recombines TRBV10-3 with TRBJ1-1; maybe TRBD1 (5 bases). Looked up from germline, CDR1 is ENHRY and CDR2 is SYGVKD. This CDR3 spans 15 amino acids. The ends were cut back, 2 bases at V and 4 bases at J, with 14 bases in the middle. CDR3 protein: CAISEHTGQGTEAFF. CDR3 nucleotide sequence: TGTGCCATCAGTGAGCATACAGGCCAGGGCACTGAAGCTTTCTTT.

This clonotype was detected many times. V and J are TRBV28 and TRBJ1-1; unclear D gene. The CDR3 consists of 11 residues. CDR1 and CDR2 (germline): MDHEN, SYDVKM. Trimming removed 2 bases from V and 8 bases from J, with 6 bases in between. This chain's CDR3 is CASSLVREAFF. DNA for the CDR3: TGTGCCAGCAGTTTAGTGAGAGAAGCTTTCTTT.

There are a few counts of this clonotype. The chain links TRBV2 to TRBJ2-3; 8 positions agree with TRBD2. Germline-derived CDR1 and CDR2 are SNHLY and FYNNEI. This CDR3 contains 15 residues. After removal of 3 bases from V and 3 bases from J, the junction contained 5 bases not matched to a gene. The CDR3 DNA reads TGTGCCAGCAGTGACGGGGGGGGGGGGACAGATACGCAGTATTTT. This translates into CASSDGGGGTDTQYF.

The CDR3: CASSLEGSWEAPTDTQYF. The CDR3 nucleotides read TGTGCCAGCAGCTTGGAAGGTTCGTGGGAGGCACCAACGGATACGCAGTATTTT. The J gene is TRBJ2-3, the V gene TRBV5-6; a weak D match, TRBD2 (6 bases). Trimming stripped 0 bases from V and 6 bases from J, with 23 bases between. The CDR3 is 18 amino acids. The germline V gene has CDR1 SGHDT and CDR2 YYEEEE.

This clonotype was observed a handful of times. The V and J genes are TRBV11-2 and TRBJ2-5; 12 bases fit TRBD2. The CDR3 is 18 amino acids. The J segment lost 0 bases and the V segment lost 5 bases, leaving 10 bases of the junction unmatched. Germline lookup yields CDR1 SGHAT and CDR2 FQNNGV. CDR3 bases: TGTGCCAGCAGCCCAAGACTAGCGGGGGACCTTTACCAAGAGACCCAGTACTTC. Its protein is CASSPRLAGDLYQETQYF.

A remark on this clonotype: One end of the junction varies from germline; a read error may be responsible. For the CDR3, the DNA is TGCACCAGCAGCTTAACGCACAGCACTAATGAAAAACTGTTTTTT. Amino acid sequence: CTSSLTHSTNEKLFF. The rearrangement uses TRBV5-1 and TRBJ1-4; D remains unclear. From germline, CDR1 is SGHRS and CDR2 YFSETQ. The CDR3 is 15 amino acids.

This chain connects TRBV7-9 to TRBJ1-4; the D gene is possibly TRBD1 (5 bases). V was shortened by 5 bases and J by 7 bases, with 11 bases between the two germline ends. The CDR3 loop spans 13 amino acids. Germline CDR1 reads SEHNR; CDR2 reads FQNEAQ (reference sequence). The CDR3 bases are TGTGCCAGCAGCCCACCGCAGGGTGAAAAACTGTTTTTT. It yields the protein CASSPPQGEKLFF.

The sample holds many counts of this clonotype. This chain connects TRBV6-1 to TRBJ2-5, with D perhaps given as TRBD1 or TRBD2 (5 bases each). CDR1 and CDR2 from the germline V gene are MNHNS and SASEGT. This CDR3 is 16 amino acids long. Between the trimmed V and J ends, which lost 6 bases and 2 bases, there was a span of 19 bases. The CDR3 protein is CASSLPDTEGQETQYF. DNA of the CDR3: TGTGCCAGCAGCCTCCCGGACACCGAGGGGCAAGAGACCCAGTACTTC.

This clonotype was observed a handful of times. The chain uses TRBV6-9 and TRBJ2-7, with 9 bases matching TRBD2. CDR3 length: 17 residues. V lost 4 bases, J lost 0 bases, and 10 bases stayed unmatched. Germline CDR1 is MNHGY and CDR2 is SVAAGI. The CDR3 reads CASSSGSLRGGSYEQYF. The CDR3 nucleotides are TGTGCCAGCAGTTCCGGTTCTTTGCGGGGGGGCTCCTACGAGCAGTACTTC.

This clonotype has just a few counts. This chain connects TRBV20-1 to TRBJ2-5; 10 bases agree with TRBD2. From germline, CDR1 is DFQATT and CDR2 SNEGSKA (reference sequence). V trimming: 5 bases; J trimming: 0 bases; junction bases outside the gene matches: 6. This CDR3 is 15 amino acids long. The CDR3 bases are TGCAGTGCTGTACTAGCGGGATGGTACCAAGAGACCCAGTACTTC. This codes for CSAVLAGWYQETQYF.

This clonotype was found many times. The CDR3 sequence: CASSLAAAGGVYEQYF. CDR3 nucleotide sequence: TGTGCCAGCAGCTTGGCCGCAGCGGGAGGAGTCTACGAGCAGTACTTC. The chain is built from TRBV5-8 and TRBJ2-7; 9 bases are shared with TRBD2. CDR1 and CDR2 from the germline V gene are SGHTS and YDEGEE. The trim removed 0 bases at V and 3 bases at J, leaving 7 bases unmatched. The CDR3 runs 16 residues.

In its sample, this clonotype was seen many times. This rearrangement joins TRBV28 to TRBJ2-7; 8 bases fit TRBD1. The V and J ends lost 5 bases and 1 base, in that order; junction bases with no gene match: 7. There are 15 residues in the CDR3. Looked up from germline, CDR1 is MDHEN and CDR2 is SYDVKM. The CDR3 sequence: CASSPGQEGSYEQYF. CDR3 DNA sequence: TGTGCCAGCAGTCCGGGACAGGAGGGTTCCTACGAGCAGTACTTC.

This clonotype appeared many times. The V call is TRBV27, the J call TRBJ1-5; D ambiguous. V shed 7 bases and J shed 0 bases, with 13 bases lying between them. The CDR3 has 15 residues. Per the germline V gene, CDR1 is MNHEY and CDR2 is SMNVEV (reference sequence). The CDR3 bases are TGTGCCAGCACCTTGACGGCTAATAGCAATCAGCCCCAGCATTTT. Translated, it gives CASTLTANSNQPQHF.

The chain links TRBV12-3 or TRBV12-4 to TRBJ2-3; D may correspond to TRBD1 or TRBD2 (5 bases each). CDR3 length: 17 amino acids. Trimming took off 6 bases at V and 2 bases at J, with 21 bases between the two ends. CDR3: CASRPKLGTGNTDTQYF. CDR3 DNA sequence: TGTGCCAGCAGGCCAAAACTGGGGACCGGAAACACAGATACGCAGTATTTT.

The sample holds many counts of this clonotype. The chain is built from TRBV7-2 and TRBJ2-7; TRBD2 might be the D (6 bases). The CDR3 spans 14 residues. The germline V and J ends were trimmed by 4 bases and 0 bases, with 10 bases remaining between them. Germline values: CDR1 SGHTA, CDR2 FQGNSA. CDR3 DNA sequence: TGTGCCAGCAGCTATGGGGGGAGCTCCTACGAGCAGTACTTC. It translates to CASSYGGSSYEQYF.

The chain links TRBV6-1 to TRBJ2-5, with 7 bases matching TRBD1. This CDR3 comprises 13 residues. Unmatched junction bases numbered 6, after V lost 10 bases and J lost 1 base. The germline V gene has CDR1 MNHNS and CDR2 SASEGT. The CDR3 spells CATRGSFQETQYF. As DNA, the CDR3 is TGTGCCACCAGGGGGAGCTTCCAAGAGACCCAGTACTTC.

The chain carries TRBV27 and TRBJ1-1; 8 nucleotides match TRBD1. Per germline, CDR1 MNHEY and CDR2 SMNVEV (reference sequence). There are 16 residues in the CDR3. Trimming at V came to 2 bases and at J to 0 bases, leaving 5 bases not matched to a gene. As DNA, the CDR3 is TGTGCCAGCAGTTTAACCCGGACAGGGATGAACACTGAAGCTTTCTTT. Translating it yields CASSLTRTGMNTEAFF.